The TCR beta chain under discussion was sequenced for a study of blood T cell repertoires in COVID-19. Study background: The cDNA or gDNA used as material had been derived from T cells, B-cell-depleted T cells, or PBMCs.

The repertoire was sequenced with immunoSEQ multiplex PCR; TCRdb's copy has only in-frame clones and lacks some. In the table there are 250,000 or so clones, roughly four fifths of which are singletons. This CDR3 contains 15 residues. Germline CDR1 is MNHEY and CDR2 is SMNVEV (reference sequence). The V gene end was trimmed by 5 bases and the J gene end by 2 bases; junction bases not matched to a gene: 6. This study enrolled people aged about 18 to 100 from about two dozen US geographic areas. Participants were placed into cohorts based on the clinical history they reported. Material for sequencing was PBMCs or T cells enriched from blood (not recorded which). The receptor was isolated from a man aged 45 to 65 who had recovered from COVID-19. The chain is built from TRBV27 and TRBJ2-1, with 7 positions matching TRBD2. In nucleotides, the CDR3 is TGTGCCAGCAGTCCCACGGGAGGTCCCTACAATGAGCAGTTCTTC. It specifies CASSPTGGPYNEQFF.